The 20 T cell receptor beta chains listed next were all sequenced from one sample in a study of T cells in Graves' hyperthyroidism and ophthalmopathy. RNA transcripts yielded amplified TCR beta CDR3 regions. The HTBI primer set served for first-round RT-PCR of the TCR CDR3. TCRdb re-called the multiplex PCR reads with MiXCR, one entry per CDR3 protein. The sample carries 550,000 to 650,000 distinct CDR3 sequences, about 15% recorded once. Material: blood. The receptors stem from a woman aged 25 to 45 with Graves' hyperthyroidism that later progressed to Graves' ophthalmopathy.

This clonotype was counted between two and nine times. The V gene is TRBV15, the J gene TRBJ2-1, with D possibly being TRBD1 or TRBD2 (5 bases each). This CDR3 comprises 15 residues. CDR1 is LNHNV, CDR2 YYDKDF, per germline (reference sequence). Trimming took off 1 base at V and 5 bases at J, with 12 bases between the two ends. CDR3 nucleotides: TGTGCCACCAGCAGAGCCCTTAGGGGAGACAATGAGCAGTTCTTC. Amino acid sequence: CATSRALRGDNEQFF. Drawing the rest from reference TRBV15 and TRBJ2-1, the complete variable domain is DAMVIQNPRYQVTQFGKPVTLSCSQTLNHNVMYWYQQKSSQAPKLLFHYYDKDFNNEADTPDNFQSRRPNTSFCFLDIRSPGLGDTAMYLCATSRALRGDNEQFFGPGTRLTVL.

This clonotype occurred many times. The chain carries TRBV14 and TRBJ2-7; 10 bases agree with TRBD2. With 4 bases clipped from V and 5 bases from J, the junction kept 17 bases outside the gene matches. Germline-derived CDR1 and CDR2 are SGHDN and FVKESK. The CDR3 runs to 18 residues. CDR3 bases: TGTGCCAGCAGCCCCGAGCTAGCGGGAGTCGGCAACAGGCACGAGCAGTACTTC. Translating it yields CASSPELAGVGNRHEQYF. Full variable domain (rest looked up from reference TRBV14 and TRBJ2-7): EAGVTQFPSHSVIEKGQTVTLRCDPISGHDNLYWYRRVMGKEIKFLLHFVKESKQDESGMPNNRFLAERTGGTYSTLKVQPAELEDSGVYFCASSPELAGVGNRHEQYFGPGTRLTVT.

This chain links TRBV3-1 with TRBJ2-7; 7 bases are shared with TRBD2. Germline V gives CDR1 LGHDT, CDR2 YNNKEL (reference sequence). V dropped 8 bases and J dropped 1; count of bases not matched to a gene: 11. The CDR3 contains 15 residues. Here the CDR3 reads CASGVPGGRSYEQYF. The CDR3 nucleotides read TGTGCCAGCGGCGTCCCTGGCGGGAGATCCTACGAGCAGTACTTC.

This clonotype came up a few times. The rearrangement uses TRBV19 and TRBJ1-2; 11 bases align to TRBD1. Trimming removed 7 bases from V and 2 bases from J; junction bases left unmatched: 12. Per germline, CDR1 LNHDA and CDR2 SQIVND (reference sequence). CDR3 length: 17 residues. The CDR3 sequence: CASTELGTGGTNYGYTF. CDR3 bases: TGTGCCAGTACCGAATTAGGGACAGGGGGTACCAACTATGGCTACACCTTC.

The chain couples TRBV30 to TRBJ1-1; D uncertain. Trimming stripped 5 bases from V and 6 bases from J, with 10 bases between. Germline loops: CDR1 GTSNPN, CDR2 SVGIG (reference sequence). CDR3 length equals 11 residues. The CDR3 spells CAWLKGAEAFF. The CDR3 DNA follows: TGTGCCTGGCTCAAGGGAGCTGAAGCTTTCTTT.

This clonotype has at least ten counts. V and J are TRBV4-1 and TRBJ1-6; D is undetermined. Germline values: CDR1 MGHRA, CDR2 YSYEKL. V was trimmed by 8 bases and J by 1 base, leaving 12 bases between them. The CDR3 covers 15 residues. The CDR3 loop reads CASSRAPSYNSPLHF. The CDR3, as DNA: TGCGCCAGCTCTCGGGCTCCGTCCTATAATTCACCCCTCCACTTT.

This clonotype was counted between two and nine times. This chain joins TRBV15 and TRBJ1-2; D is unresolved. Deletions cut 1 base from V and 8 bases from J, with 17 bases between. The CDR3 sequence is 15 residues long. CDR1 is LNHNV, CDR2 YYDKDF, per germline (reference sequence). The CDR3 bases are TGTGCCACCAGCAGAGCTCTACCTGGTTTAGGGGGCTACACCTTC. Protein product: CATSRALPGLGGYTF.

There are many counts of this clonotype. This CDR3 reads CASSRGEAKEEQYF. The CDR3 nucleotides read TGTGCCAGCAGCAGGGGGGAAGCAAAGGAGGAGCAGTACTTC. This chain links TRBV7-9 with TRBJ2-7; perhaps D is TRBD1 or TRBD2 (6 bases each). CDR1 is SEHNR and CDR2 is FQNEAQ in the germline V gene (reference sequence). Deletions cut 5 bases from V and 7 bases from J, with 18 bases between. This CDR3 is built from 14 residues.

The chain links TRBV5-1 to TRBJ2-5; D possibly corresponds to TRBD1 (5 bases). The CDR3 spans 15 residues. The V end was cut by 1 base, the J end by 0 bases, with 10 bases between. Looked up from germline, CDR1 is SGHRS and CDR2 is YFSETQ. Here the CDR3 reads CASSLQTDYQETQYF. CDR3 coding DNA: TGCGCCAGCAGCTTGCAGACAGATTACCAAGAGACCCAGTACTTC.

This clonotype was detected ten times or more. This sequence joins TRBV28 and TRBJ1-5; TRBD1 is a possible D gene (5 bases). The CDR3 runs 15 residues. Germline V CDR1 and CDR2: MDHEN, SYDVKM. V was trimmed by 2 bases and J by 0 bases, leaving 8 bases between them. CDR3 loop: CASSLRDYSNQPQHF. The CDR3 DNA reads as TGTGCCAGCAGTTTAAGGGACTATAGCAATCAGCCCCAGCATTTT.

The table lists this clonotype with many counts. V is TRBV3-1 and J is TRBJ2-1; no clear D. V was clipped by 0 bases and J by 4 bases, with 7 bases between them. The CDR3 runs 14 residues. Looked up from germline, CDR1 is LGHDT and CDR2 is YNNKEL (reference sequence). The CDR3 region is CASSQDPLYNEQFF. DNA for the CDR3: TGTGCCAGCAGCCAAGATCCGTTATACAATGAGCAGTTCTTC.

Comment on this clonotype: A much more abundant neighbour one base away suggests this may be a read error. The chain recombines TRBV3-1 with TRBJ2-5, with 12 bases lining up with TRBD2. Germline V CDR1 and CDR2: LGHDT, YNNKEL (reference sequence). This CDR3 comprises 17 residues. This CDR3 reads CASSQGSSGRAQGTQYF. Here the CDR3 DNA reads TGTGCCAGCAGCCAAGGTTCTAGCGGGAGGGCCCAAGGGACCCAGTACTTC.

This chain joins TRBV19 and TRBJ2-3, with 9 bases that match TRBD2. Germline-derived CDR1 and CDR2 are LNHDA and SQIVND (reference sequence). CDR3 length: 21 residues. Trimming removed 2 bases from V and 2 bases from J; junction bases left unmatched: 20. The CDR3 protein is CASSIRRSSILAGRITDTQYF. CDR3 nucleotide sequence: TGTGCCAGTAGTATAAGGAGGTCGAGTATCCTAGCGGGACGGATCACAGATACGCAGTATTTT.

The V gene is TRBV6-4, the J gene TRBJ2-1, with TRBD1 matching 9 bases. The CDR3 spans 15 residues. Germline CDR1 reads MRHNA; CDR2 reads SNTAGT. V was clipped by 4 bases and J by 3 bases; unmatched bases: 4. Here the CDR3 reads CASSASTGGYNEQFF. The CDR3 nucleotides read TGTGCCAGCAGTGCTTCGACAGGGGGCTACAATGAGCAGTTCTTC.

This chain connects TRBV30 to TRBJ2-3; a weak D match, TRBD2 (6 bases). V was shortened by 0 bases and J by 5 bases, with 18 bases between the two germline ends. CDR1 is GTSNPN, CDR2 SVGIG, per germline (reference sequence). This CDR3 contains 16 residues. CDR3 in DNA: TGTGCCTGGAGTGTACGAGGCGGGATCCGGGGAGATACGCAGTATTTT. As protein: CAWSVRGGIRGDTQYF.

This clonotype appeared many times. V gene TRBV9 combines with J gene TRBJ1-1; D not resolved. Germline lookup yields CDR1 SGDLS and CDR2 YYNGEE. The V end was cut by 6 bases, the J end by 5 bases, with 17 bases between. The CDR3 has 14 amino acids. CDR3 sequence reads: CASTYVSSLTEAFF. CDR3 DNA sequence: TGTGCCAGCACCTATGTCTCCTCTTTGACTGAAGCTTTCTTT. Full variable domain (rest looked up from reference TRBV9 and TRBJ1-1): DSGVTQTPKHLITATGQRVTLRCSPRSGDLSVYWYQQSLDQGLQFLIQYYNGEERAKGNILERFSAQQFPDLHSELNLSSLELGDSALYFCASTYVSSLTEAFFGQGTRLTVV.

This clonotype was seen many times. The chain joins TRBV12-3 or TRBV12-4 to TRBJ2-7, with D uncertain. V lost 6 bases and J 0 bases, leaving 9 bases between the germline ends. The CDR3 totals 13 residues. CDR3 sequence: CASRAPSSYEQYF. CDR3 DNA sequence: TGTGCCAGCAGGGCCCCCTCCTCCTACGAGCAGTACTTC.

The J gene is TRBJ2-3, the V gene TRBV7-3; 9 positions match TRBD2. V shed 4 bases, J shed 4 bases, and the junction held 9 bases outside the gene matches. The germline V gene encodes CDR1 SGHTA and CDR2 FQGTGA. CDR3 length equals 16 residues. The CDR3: CASSSLGAGGPDTQYF. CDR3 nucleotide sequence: TGTGCCAGCAGCTCCCTCGGCGCGGGAGGGCCAGATACGCAGTATTTT.

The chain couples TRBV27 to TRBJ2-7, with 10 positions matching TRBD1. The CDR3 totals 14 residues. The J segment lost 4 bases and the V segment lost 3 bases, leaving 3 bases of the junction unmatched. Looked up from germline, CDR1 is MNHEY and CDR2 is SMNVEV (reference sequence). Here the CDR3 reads CASSFGQGEYEQYF. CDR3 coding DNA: TGTGCCAGCAGTTTCGGACAGGGGGAGTACGAGCAGTACTTC.

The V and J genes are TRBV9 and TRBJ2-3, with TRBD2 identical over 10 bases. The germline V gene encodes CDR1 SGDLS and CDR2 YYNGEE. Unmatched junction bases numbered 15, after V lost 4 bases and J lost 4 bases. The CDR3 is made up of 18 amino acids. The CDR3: CASSPTIERLAGPDTQYF. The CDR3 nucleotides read TGTGCCAGCAGCCCAACCATCGAAAGACTAGCGGGTCCAGATACGCAGTATTTT.